Reported below is one T cell receptor (beta chain). Its antigen is still unknown. These data are taken from a study of type 1 regulatory T cells. Whole-study context: This in vitro CD4 product, T-allo10, is enriched for Tr1 cells and alloantigen-specific. Study-wide results and caveats: Type 1 regulatory T cells had a more restricted TCR repertoire than non-type 1 regulatory T cells.

TCRdb independently ran MiXCR on the reads; one entry per CDR3 protein. The table has fewer than 80,000 distinct CDR3 sequences, under 25% seen once; the top ten hold roughly 8.3%. This CDR3 is built from 13 residues. The V segment lost 7 bases and the J segment 9 bases; nucleotides outside the gene matches: 7. Germline V gives CDR1 LNHDA, CDR2 SQIVND (reference sequence). The J gene is TRBJ2-1, the V gene TRBV19, with 9 bases identical to TRBD2. The sequenced material came from cultured type 1 regulatory T (Tr1) cells, either the whole culture or a sorted fraction (not recorded which). The sequence came from a human donor in good health. CDR3 region: CASTSSGRSEQFF. The CDR3 DNA reads as TGTGCCAGTACAAGTAGCGGGAGAAGTGAGCAGTTCTTC.